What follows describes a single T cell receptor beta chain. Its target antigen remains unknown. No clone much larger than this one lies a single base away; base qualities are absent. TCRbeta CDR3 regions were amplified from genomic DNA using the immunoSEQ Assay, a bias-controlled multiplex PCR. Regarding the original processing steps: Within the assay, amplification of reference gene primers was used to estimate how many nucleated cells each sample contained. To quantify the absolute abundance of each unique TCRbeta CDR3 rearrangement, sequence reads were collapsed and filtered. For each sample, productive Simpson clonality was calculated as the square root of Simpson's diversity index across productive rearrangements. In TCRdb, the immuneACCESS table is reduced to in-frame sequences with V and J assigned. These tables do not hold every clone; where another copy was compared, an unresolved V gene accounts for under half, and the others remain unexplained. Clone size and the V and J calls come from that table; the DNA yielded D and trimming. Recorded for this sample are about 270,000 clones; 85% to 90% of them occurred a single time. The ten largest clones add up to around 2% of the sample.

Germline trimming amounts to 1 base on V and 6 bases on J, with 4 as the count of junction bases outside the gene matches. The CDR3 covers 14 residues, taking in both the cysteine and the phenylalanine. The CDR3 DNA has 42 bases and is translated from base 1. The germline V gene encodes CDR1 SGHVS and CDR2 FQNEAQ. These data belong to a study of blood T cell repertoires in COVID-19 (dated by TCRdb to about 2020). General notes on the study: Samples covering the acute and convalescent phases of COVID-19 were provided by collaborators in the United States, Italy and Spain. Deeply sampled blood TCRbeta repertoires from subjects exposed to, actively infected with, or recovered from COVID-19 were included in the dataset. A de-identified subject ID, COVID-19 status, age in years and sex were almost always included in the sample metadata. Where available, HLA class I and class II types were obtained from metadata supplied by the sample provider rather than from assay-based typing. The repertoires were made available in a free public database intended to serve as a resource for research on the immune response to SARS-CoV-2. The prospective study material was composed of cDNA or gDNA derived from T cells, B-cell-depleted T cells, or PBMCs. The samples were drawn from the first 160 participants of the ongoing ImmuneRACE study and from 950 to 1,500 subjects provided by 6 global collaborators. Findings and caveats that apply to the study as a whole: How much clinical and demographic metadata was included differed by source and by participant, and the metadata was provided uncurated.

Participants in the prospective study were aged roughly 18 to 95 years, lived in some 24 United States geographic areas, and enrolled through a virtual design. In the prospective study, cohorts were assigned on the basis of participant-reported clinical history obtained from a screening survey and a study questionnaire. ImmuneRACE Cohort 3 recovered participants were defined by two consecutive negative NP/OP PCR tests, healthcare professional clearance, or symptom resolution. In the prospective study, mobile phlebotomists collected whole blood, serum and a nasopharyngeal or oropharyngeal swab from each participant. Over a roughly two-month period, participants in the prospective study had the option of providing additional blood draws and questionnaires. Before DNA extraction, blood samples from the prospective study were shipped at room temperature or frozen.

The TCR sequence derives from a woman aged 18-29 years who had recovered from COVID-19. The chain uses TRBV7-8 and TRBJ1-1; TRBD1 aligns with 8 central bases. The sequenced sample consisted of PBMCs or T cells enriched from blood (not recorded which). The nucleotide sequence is TGTGCCAGCAGCTTAGGCTCGGACAGGGCTGAAGCTTTCTTT. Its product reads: CASSLGSDRAEAFF.